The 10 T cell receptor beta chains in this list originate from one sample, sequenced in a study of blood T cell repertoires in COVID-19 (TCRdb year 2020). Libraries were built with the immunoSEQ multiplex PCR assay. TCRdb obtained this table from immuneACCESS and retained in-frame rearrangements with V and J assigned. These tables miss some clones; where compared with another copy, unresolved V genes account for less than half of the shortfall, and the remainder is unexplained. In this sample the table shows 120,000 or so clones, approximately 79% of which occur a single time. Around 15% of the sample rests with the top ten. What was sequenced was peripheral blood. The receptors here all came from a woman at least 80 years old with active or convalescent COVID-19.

CDR3 loop: CASSEIAGESTDTQYF. CDR3 nucleotide sequence: TGTGCCAGCAGTGAAATAGCGGGAGAGAGCACAGATACGCAGTATTTT. The rearrangement joins TRBV2 to TRBJ2-3, with 9 bases that match TRBD2. Germline assignment: CDR1 SNHLY and CDR2 FYNNEI. V lost 2 bases to trimming and J lost 0 bases; unmatched junction nucleotides: 3. This CDR3 region has 16 residues.

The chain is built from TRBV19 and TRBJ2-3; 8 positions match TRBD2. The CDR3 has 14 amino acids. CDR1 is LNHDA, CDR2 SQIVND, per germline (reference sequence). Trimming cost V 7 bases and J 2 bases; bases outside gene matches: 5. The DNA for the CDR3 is TGTGCCAGTAATTTAGCGGGAAACACAGATACGCAGTATTTT. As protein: CASNLAGNTDTQYF. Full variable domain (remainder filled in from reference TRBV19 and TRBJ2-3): DGGITQSPKYLFRKEGQNVTLSCEQNLNHDAMYWYRQDPGQGLRLIYYSQIVNDFQKGDIAEGYSVSREKKESFPLTVTSAQKNPTAFYLCASNLAGNTDTQYFGPGTRLTVL.

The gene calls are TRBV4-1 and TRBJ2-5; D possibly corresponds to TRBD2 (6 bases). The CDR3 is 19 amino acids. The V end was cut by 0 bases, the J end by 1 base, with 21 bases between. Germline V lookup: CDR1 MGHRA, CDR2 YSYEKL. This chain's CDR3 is CASSQDRRVSLATQETQYF. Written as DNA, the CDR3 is TGCGCCAGCAGCCAAGATAGGAGGGTCTCCCTAGCGACCCAAGAGACCCAGTACTTC.

As DNA, the CDR3 is TGTGCCAGCAGCCCGTACCTAGAACAAGAGACCCAGTACTTC. It is translated as CASSPYLEQETQYF. The V gene is TRBV9, the J gene TRBJ2-5; D is ambiguous. Germline V gives CDR1 SGDLS, CDR2 YYNGEE. Trimming shortened V by 4 bases and J by 2 bases, and 12 bases separated the two germline ends. CDR3 length: 14 amino acids.

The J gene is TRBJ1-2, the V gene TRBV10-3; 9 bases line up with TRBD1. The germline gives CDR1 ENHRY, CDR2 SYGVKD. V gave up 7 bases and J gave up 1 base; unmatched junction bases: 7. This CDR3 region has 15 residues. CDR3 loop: CAINLGTGHNYGYTF. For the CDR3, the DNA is TGTGCCATCAACCTAGGGACAGGGCATAACTATGGCTACACCTTC.

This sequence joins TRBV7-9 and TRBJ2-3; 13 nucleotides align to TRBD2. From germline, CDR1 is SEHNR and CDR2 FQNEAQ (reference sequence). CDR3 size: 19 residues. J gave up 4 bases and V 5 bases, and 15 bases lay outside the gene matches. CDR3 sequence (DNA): TGTGCCAGCAGCCGCGGACTAGCGGGAGCTTTAAGTGGGGCAGATACGCAGTATTTT. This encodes CASSRGLAGALSGADTQYF.

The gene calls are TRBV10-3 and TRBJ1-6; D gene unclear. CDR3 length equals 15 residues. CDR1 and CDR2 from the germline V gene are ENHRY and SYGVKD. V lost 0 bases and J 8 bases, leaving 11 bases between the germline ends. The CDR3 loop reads CAISESVGGDSPLHF. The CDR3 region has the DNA TGTGCCATCAGTGAGTCTGTCGGCGGGGATTCACCCCTCCACTTT.

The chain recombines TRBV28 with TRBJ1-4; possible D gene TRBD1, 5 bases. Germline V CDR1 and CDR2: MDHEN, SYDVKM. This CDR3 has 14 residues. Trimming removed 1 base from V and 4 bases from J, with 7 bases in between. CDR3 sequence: CASSLLGGNEKLFF. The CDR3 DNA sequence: TGTGCCAGCAGTTTATTGGGGGGTAATGAAAAACTGTTTTTT.

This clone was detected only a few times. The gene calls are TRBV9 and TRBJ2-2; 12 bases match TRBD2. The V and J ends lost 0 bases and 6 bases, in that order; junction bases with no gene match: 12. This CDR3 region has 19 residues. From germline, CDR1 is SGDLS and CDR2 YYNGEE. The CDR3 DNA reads TGTGCCAGCAGCGTAGCCCCTAGCCGACTAGCGGGAGTCGCCGGGGAGCTGTTTTTT. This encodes CASSVAPSRLAGVAGELFF.

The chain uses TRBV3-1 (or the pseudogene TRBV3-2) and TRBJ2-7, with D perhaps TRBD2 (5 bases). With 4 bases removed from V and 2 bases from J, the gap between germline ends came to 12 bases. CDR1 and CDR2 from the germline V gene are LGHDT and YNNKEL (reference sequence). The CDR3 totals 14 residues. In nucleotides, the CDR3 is TGTGCCAGCAGCCGAGGCCCACTAGCCTACGAGCAGTACTTC. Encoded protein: CASSRGPLAYEQYF.